This is a list of T cell receptor beta chains from one sample in a study of spatial heterogeneity in lung cancer. TCRdb reprocessed the 5' RACE reads via MiXCR and lists one record per CDR3 protein. The repertoire consists of more than 6,000 distinct CDR3 sequences, with around 3% occurring once and the leading ten covering 20% to 25%. The sequencing here drew on lung tumor tissue, taken at surgery. Receptor source: a male donor with early-stage non-small cell lung cancer. CDR3s include the opening cysteine and the closing phenylalanine or tryptophan. Fields, in order: clone size, V gene, D gene, J gene, CDR3 length, CDR3 protein, CDR3 DNA. D genes are given only for firm matches. The size field is filled for only some rows; it gives once, few, many or a size class.

many	TRBV9	.	TRBJ1-2	13	CASSGEGVGGYTF	TGTGCCAGCAGCGGTGAAGGGGTCGGGGGCTACACCTTC
many	TRBV7-8	.	TRBJ2-7	17	CASSLGVRQSRTGEQYF	TGTGCCAGCAGCTTAGGAGTCAGACAGTCCCGGACGGGGGAGCAGTACTTC
medium-sized	TRBV3-1	.	TRBJ2-1	16	CASSQRHLAPYNEQFF	TGTGCCAGCAGCCAACGTCACCTAGCGCCTTACAATGAGCAGTTCTTC
medium-sized	TRBV20-1	.	TRBJ2-3	13	CSARDLGSDTQYF	TGCAGTGCTAGAGATTTAGGTTCAGATACGCAGTATTTT
.	TRBV6-5	.	TRBJ2-7	15	CASSPSSGGSYEQYF	TGTGCCAGCAGTCCTTCTTCCGGGGGTTCCTACGAGCAGTACTTC
medium-sized	TRBV11-2	.	TRBJ2-3	12	CASSSKADTQYF	TGTGCCAGCAGCTCAAAAGCAGATACGCAGTATTTT
medium-sized	TRBV27	TRBD1	TRBJ2-1	14	CASSSRDRGHEQFF	TGTGCCAGCAGTTCCCGGGACAGGGGACATGAGCAGTTCTTC
medium-sized	TRBV7-9	TRBD1	TRBJ2-2	15	CASTPPGQGTGELFF	TGTGCCAGCACCCCACCGGGACAGGGTACCGGGGAGCTGTTTTTT
few	TRBV5-6	TRBD2	TRBJ2-3	15	CASSFPGEGIDTQYF	TGTGCCAGCAGCTTCCCCGGGGAGGGGATAGATACGCAGTATTTT
many	TRBV19	.	TRBJ2-7	17	CASISDPDSTEPGEQYF	TGTGCCAGTATCAGTGATCCTGACAGTACCGAACCGGGCGAGCAGTACTTC
many	TRBV9	.	TRBJ2-5	15	CASSVGLVGVETQYF	TGTGCCAGCAGCGTAGGGCTGGTGGGAGTAGAGACCCAGTACTTC
many	TRBV4-1	.	TRBJ2-1	15	CASSQDEGGWNEQFF	TGCGCCAGCAGCCAAGATGAGGGGGGGTGGAATGAGCAGTTCTTC
few	TRBV20-1	.	TRBJ1-1	11	CSAPLNTEAFF	TGCAGTGCTCCTCTGAACACTGAAGCTTTCTTT
.	TRBV5-1	TRBD1	TRBJ2-1	16	CASSFLQGSSYNEQFF	TGCGCCAGCAGCTTCCTACAGGGGAGCTCCTACAATGAGCAGTTCTTC
few	TRBV9	TRBD1	TRBJ1-2	14	CASSENRGPNGDTF	TGTGCCAGCAGCGAGAACAGGGGGCCCAATGGCGACACCTTC
medium-sized	TRBV19	.	TRBJ2-3	12	CASSPSADTQYF	TGTGCCAGTAGTCCTTCGGCAGATACGCAGTATTTT
.	TRBV18	TRBD1	TRBJ2-5	15	CASSPGQGAQETQYF	TGTGCCAGCTCACCGGGCCAGGGGGCTCAAGAGACCCAGTACTTC
many	TRBV2	TRBD2	TRBJ2-3	16	CASSVGLAGEADTQYF	TGTGCCAGCAGTGTTGGACTAGCGGGAGAGGCAGATACGCAGTATTTT
few	TRBV6-6	TRBD1	TRBJ1-5	16	CASSYDTGQGRQPQHF	TGTGCCAGCAGTTACGACACCGGACAGGGAAGGCAGCCCCAGCATTTT
few	TRBV12-3/TRBV12-4	.	TRBJ2-7	13	CASSPLGCSQQYF	TGTGCCAGCAGCCCTCTGGGATGCAGCCAGCAGTACTTC
medium-sized	TRBV7-9	TRBD1	TRBJ1-2	13	CASSSGQGGPYTF	TGTGCCAGCAGCTCGGGACAGGGAGGGCCCTACACCTTC
many	TRBV12-3/TRBV12-4	TRBD2	TRBJ2-5	14	CASRTSGEGETQYF	TGTGCCAGCAGGACTAGCGGGGAGGGAGAGACCCAGTACTTC
medium-sized	TRBV10-2	TRBD1	TRBJ1-1	14	CASSKTGGFTEAFF	TGCGCCAGCAGTAAGACAGGGGGCTTTACTGAAGCTTTCTTT
many	TRBV7-8	.	TRBJ2-7	13	CASSRFDAYEQYF	TGTGCCAGCAGCAGATTCGACGCCTACGAGCAGTACTTC
medium-sized	TRBV6-2/TRBV6-3	TRBD2	TRBJ2-3	15	CASSKSGLAGVKQYF	TGTGCCAGCAGTAAATCCGGCCTAGCGGGAGTTAAGCAGTATTTT
medium-sized	TRBV4-1	.	TRBJ2-3	15	CASSQDSLYTDTQYF	TGCGCCAGCAGCCAGGACTCACTATACACAGATACGCAGTATTTT
medium-sized	TRBV6-1	.	TRBJ1-1	13	CASSGSRPHEAFF	TGTGCCAGCAGTGGGTCTAGGCCCCATGAAGCTTTCTTT
medium-sized	TRBV5-1	.	TRBJ2-2	15	CASSLIAGERRELFF	TGCGCCAGCAGCTTGATCGCAGGGGAAAGGAGGGAGCTGTTTTTT
.	TRBV6-2/TRBV6-3	TRBD2	TRBJ2-7	17	CASSPEGLAGGRYEQYF	TGTGCCAGCAGTCCGGAGGGCCTAGCGGGAGGCCGATACGAGCAGTACTTC
medium-sized	TRBV5-6	.	TRBJ2-5	14	CASSLWGTQETQYF	TGTGCCAGCAGCCTTTGGGGGACCCAAGAGACCCAGTACTTC
medium-sized	TRBV5-5	.	TRBJ2-7	12	CASSTGSYEQYF	TGTGCCAGCAGCACAGGGTCCTACGAGCAGTACTTC
few	TRBV6-5	.	TRBJ2-2	14	CASSRGTHIGELFF	TGTGCCAGCAGCCGCGGGACACACATCGGGGAGCTGTTTTTT
medium-sized	TRBV6-5	.	TRBJ2-6	13	CASSYSGANVLTF	TGTGCCAGCAGTTACTCTGGGGCCAACGTCCTGACTTTC
few	TRBV2	TRBD2	TRBJ2-5	16	CASSWPPGLAGETQYF	TGTGCCAGCTCCTGGCCTCCGGGACTAGCGGGAGAGACCCAGTACTTC
many	TRBV7-3	TRBD2	TRBJ2-6	15	CASSPGGTGANVLTF	TGTGCCAGCAGCCCGGGGGGTACCGGGGCCAACGTCCTGACTTTC
medium-sized	TRBV19	TRBD1	TRBJ2-7	14	CASSIGDSAYEQYF	TGTGCCAGTAGTATAGGGGACAGTGCCTACGAGCAGTACTTC
medium-sized	TRBV12-3/TRBV12-4	TRBD1	TRBJ1-2	16	CASSGGGNRGHYGYTF	TGTGCCAGCAGTGGGGGGGGCAACAGGGGCCACTATGGCTACACCTTC
many	TRBV19	.	TRBJ1-3	14	CASSRDTLENTIYF	TGTGCCAGTAGCCGGGATACACTTGAAAACACCATATATTTT
many	TRBV6-1	.	TRBJ2-7	14	CASSEGGSHYEQYF	TGTGCCAGCAGTGAAGGGGGGTCCCACTACGAGCAGTACTTC
many	TRBV24-1	TRBD2	TRBJ2-1	18	CATSDYSGTSGLYNEQFF	TGTGCCACCAGTGATTATTCCGGGACTAGCGGCCTCTACAATGAGCAGTTCTTC
many	TRBV29-1	.	TRBJ1-1	12	CSVEDRRQEAFF	TGCAGCGTTGAAGACCGGAGACAAGAAGCTTTCTTT
many	TRBV12-3/TRBV12-4	.	TRBJ1-2	16	CASSLSLGPANYGDTF	TGTGCCAGCAGTTTGTCATTAGGGCCAGCTAACTATGGCGACACCTTC
many	TRBV3-1	.	TRBJ2-7	18	CASTPQLSNRMRTYEQYF	TGTGCCAGCACCCCCCAGCTGAGCAACAGGATGAGGACCTACGAGCAGTACTTC
many	TRBV5-4	.	TRBJ2-2	15	CASSLYETNTGELFF	TGTGCCAGCAGCTTGTACGAAACGAACACCGGGGAGCTGTTTTTT
large	TRBV20-1	TRBD1	TRBJ1-5	12	CSAKQGNQPQHF	TGCAGTGCTAAACAGGGGAATCAGCCCCAGCATTTT